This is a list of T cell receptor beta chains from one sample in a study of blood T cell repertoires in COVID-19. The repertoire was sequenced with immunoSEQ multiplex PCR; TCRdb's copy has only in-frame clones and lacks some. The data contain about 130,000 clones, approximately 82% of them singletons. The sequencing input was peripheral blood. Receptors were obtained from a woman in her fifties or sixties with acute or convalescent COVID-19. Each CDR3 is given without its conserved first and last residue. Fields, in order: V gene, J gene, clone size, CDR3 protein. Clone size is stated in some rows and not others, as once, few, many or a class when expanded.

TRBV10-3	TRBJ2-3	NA	AISESQREGADTQY
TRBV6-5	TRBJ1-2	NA	GTIGDYGYT
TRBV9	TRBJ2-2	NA	ASSSWTGNTGELF
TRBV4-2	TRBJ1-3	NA	ASSQASKGNTIY
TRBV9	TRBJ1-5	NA	ASSQTGGRGQPQH
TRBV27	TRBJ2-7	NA	ASSLFGGSTYEQY
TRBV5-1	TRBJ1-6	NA	ASSPGQGNSPLH
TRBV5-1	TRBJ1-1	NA	ASSPAGVGTEAF
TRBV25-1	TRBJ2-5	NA	ASSGAGRETQY
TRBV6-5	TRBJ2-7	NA	ASSYEAGDTYEQY
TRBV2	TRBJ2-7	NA	ASHGYSYEQY
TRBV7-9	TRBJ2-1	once	ASSPNLTSSYNEQF
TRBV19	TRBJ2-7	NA	ATQVTSGTYYEQY
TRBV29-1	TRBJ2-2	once	SVAQVPNTGELF
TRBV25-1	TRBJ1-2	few	ASSEYNRGLGYT
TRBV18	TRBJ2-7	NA	ASSPSPPGTIATREQY
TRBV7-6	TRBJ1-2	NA	ASSAWTGGGYGYT
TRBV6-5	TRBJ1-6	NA	ASSPTGPGGPLH
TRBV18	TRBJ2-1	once	ASSPPNGGTYNEQF
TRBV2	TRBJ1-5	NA	ASTQSNGDQPQH
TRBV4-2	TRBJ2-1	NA	ASSQPGLAGRSYNEQF
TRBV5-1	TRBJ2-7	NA	ASSLASGSYEQY
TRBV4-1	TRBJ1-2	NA	ASSPRTGANYGYT
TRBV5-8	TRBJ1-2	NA	ASSSRGVNYGYT
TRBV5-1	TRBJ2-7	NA	ASSSSLYEQY
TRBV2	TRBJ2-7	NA	ASSVQRDRQGANKGYEQY
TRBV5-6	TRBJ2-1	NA	ASSLGMTGAYNEQF